The 11 T cell receptor beta chains below were found in one sample sequenced in a study of T cells in Graves' hyperthyroidism and ophthalmopathy. Researchers amplified the TCR beta CDR3 regions from RNA transcripts. The TCR CDR3 was amplified in a first-round RT-PCR using the HTBI primer set. TCRdb independently ran MiXCR on the multiplex PCR reads; one entry per CDR3 protein. The sample includes some 380,000 distinct CDR3 sequences, about 13% of them seen just once. The sequencing sample was made of blood. These receptors were obtained from a man aged 25 to 40 with Graves' hyperthyroidism that later progressed to Graves' ophthalmopathy.

Here the CDR3 reads CASSMDQGSGNTIYF. CDR3 in DNA: TGTGCCAGTAGCATGGACCAGGGGTCAGGAAACACCATATATTTT. The chain joins TRBV19 to TRBJ1-3, with a possible D match to TRBD1 (6 bases). Germline V gene data show CDR1 as LNHDA and CDR2 as SQIVND (reference sequence). Trimming cost V 6 bases and J 4 bases, with 16 bases left between them. The CDR3 is 15 amino acids.

A single count supports this clonotype. One base away lies a much larger clone, so this may be a sequencing read error. The rearrangement uses TRBV6-2 or TRBV6-3 and TRBJ2-5; maybe TRBD2 (5 bases). Looked up from germline, CDR1 is MNHEY and CDR2 is SVGEGT. The CDR3 totals 16 residues. V dropped 7 bases and J dropped 1 base, with 19 bases sitting between them. CDR3 in DNA: TGTGCCAGCACCGAAAGAGGGATGAAACTCCAAGAGACCCAGTACTTC. It is translated as CASTERGMKLQETQYF.

The chain joins TRBV2 to TRBJ2-2, with D possibly matching TRBD1 (6 bases). V lost 2 bases to trimming and J lost 0 bases, with 7 bases between them. The CDR3 contains 15 residues. Germline CDR1 SNHLY, CDR2 FYNNEI. In DNA, the CDR3 is TGTGCCAGCAGTGAATGGGGGCCGAACACCGGGGAGCTGTTTTTT. This codes for CASSEWGPNTGELFF.

This sequence joins TRBV27 and TRBJ2-2, with 7 bases identical to TRBD2. With 4 bases clipped from V and 1 base from J, the junction kept 9 bases outside the gene matches. The length of the CDR3 is 17 residues. Germline loops: CDR1 MNHEY, CDR2 SMNVEV (reference sequence). CDR3 in DNA: TGTGCCAGCAGTTATTACAGCGGGACGCAGAACACCGGGGAGCTGTTTTTT. Residues: CASSYYSGTQNTGELFF.

This clonotype has ten or more counts. At one end the junction does not follow the germline gene, possibly because of a read error. J is TRBJ1-1 and V is TRBV6-5; 9 bases match TRBD1. The CDR3 sequence is 16 residues long. Germline loops: CDR1 MNHEY, CDR2 SVGAGI. DNA of the CDR3: TGTGCCAGCAATTACCATTACAGGGGGCTAAACACTGAAGCTTTCTTT. Translation: CASNYHYRGLNTEAFF.

This clonotype was observed at least ten times. The V gene is TRBV30, the J gene TRBJ1-2, with 8 bases fitting TRBD1. V trimming: 3 bases; J trimming: 10 bases; junction bases outside the gene matches: 4. Germline lookup yields CDR1 GTSNPN and CDR2 SVGIG (reference sequence). The CDR3 sequence is 11 residues long. CDR3 residues: CAWRFQGAYTF. The CDR3 DNA reads TGTGCCTGGAGGTTTCAGGGGGCCTACACCTTC.

This chain uses TRBV6-5 with TRBJ1-6; no clear D. Looked up from germline, CDR1 is MNHEY and CDR2 is SVGAGI. Trimming removed 2 bases from V and 6 bases from J, with 11 bases in between. This CDR3 comprises 15 residues. The CDR3 region is CASSYRRYGNSPLHF. CDR3 sequence (DNA): TGTGCCAGCAGTTACAGGCGGTACGGTAATTCACCCCTCCACTTT.

The table lists this clonotype with many counts. V and J are TRBV5-4 and TRBJ2-5; D may match TRBD1 or TRBD2 (5 bases each). Germline CDR1 reads SGHNT; CDR2 reads YYREEE (reference sequence). CDR3 length equals 15 residues. V was shortened by 0 bases and J by 1 base, with 10 bases between the two germline ends. The CDR3 sequence: CASSLAGPAQETQYF. The CDR3, as DNA: TGTGCCAGCAGCTTGGCGGGGCCGGCCCAAGAGACCCAGTACTTC.

This clonotype was observed a few times. The chain uses TRBV20-1 and TRBJ1-2, with TRBD1 as a possible D gene (5 bases). CDR1 and CDR2 from the germline V gene are DFQATT and SNEGSKA (reference sequence). This CDR3 is built from 13 residues. Trimming cost V 5 bases and J 4 bases, with 14 bases left between them. The CDR3 sequence is CSAVRAGGYGYTF. The CDR3 DNA is TGCAGTGCTGTCAGGGCGGGGGGCTATGGCTACACCTTC.

This clonotype was seen a handful of times. V is TRBV3-1 and J is TRBJ1-2; D is unclear. CDR1 is LGHDT, CDR2 YNNKEL, per germline (reference sequence). The CDR3 spans 15 residues. V lost 0 bases to trimming and J lost 2 bases, with 10 bases between them. CDR3 sequence (DNA): TGTGCCAGCAGCCAAGATCGTGGATTCAACTATGGCTACACCTTC. This encodes CASSQDRGFNYGYTF.

This clonotype occurred many times. The chain combines TRBV20-1 with TRBJ1-6; 10 bases align to TRBD1. The CDR3 is 15 residues long. Trimming took 6 bases from V and 9 from J; bases not matched to a gene: 11. Germline-derived CDR1 and CDR2 are DFQATT and SNEGSKA (reference sequence). Here the CDR3 reads CSAKRQGALGSPLHF. The CDR3 region has the DNA TGCAGTGCCAAGCGACAGGGGGCGCTGGGTTCACCCCTCCACTTT.